This T cell receptor (beta chain) derives from a study of beta chain features in type 1 diabetes. Whole-study results and caveats: Among patients, naive, central memory and Treg TCRB repertoires appeared more similar than among healthy donors. Among type 1 diabetes patients, VDJ junctions had fewer insertions and more deletions. Shortening that was moderate but significant affected the TCRB CDR3s of Type 1 diabetes patients in all four CD4+ subsets.

On average, the one heparinised blood draw given by each donor was approximately 100 mL. Sorted cells reached over 95% purity in every population. Germline lookup yields CDR1 SGHAT and CDR2 FQNNGV. The CDR3 is 16 residues long. V lost 7 bases and J 0 bases, leaving 19 bases between the germline ends. In regard to this clone: Its matching antigen is unknown.

Reverse transcribing all isolated RNA meant expressed TCRB transcripts were sequenced. TCRdb keeps only in-frame clones here, not all; method: immunoSEQ multiplex PCR. This table has hundreds of thousands of clones, more than 13% appearing once. This chain connects TRBV11-2 to TRBJ2-7, with D possibly TRBD2 on 5 matching bases. The sample consisted of naive CD4+ T cells from blood. The clonotype comes from a man aged 18 to 35 with type 1 diabetes. CDR3 region: CASTLARGSSSYEQYF. CDR3 bases: TGTGCCAGCACCCTAGCCCGCGGCTCGAGCTCCTACGAGCAGTACTTC.